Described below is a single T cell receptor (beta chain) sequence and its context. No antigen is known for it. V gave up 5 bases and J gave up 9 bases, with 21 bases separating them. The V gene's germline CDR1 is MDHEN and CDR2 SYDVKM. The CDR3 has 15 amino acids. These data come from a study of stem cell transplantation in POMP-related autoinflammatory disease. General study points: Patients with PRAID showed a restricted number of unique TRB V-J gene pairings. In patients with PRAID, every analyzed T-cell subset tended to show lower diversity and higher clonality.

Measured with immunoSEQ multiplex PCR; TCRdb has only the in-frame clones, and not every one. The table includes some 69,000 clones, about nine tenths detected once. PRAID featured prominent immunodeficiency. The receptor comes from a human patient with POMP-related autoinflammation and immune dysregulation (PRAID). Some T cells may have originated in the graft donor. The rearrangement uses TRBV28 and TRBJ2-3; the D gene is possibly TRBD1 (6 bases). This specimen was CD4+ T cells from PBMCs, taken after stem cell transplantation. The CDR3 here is CASSPDSPWHRTQYF. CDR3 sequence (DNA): TGTGCCAGCAGTCCGGACAGTCCCTGGCACAGGACGCAGTATTTT.